These 15 T cell receptor beta chains were all obtained from the same sample, sequenced in a study of cytomegalovirus exposure and HLA in healthy donors. In the PCR, 60 Vbeta and 13 Jbeta primers were used. The assay was immunoSEQ multiplex PCR, and TCRdb's table has in-frame clones only and misses some. The table lists some 120,000 clones, about three quarters of them singletons, with 0.95% to 1.5% in the top ten. The sequencing sample was made of PBMCs. Receptors originate from a female donor in good health and CMV-seronegative.

This sequence joins TRBV11-2 and TRBJ1-1; D gene uncertain. V was pared by 3 bases and J by 10 bases, with 15 bases between. Germline V gene data show CDR1 as SGHAT and CDR2 as FQNNGV. The CDR3 loop spans 13 amino acids. Here the CDR3 DNA reads TGTGCCAGCAGCTTGTTTGCGTTCCGGGTAGCTTTCTTT. As protein: CASSLFAFRVAFF.

Note on this clone: At one end, the junction sequence differs from germline, possibly due to a read error. The V call is TRBV11-2, the J call TRBJ2-4; a possible D gene is TRBD2 (5 bases). Germline CDR1 and CDR2: SGHAT and FQNNGV. The CDR3 runs 18 residues. Here the CDR3 reads CASSRGPLSVEGKNSQYF. The CDR3 DNA reads as TGTGCCAGCAGCCGAGGACCCTTAAGCGTCGAGGGCAAAAACAGTCAGTACTTC.

The V gene is TRBV5-4, the J gene TRBJ2-1; TRBD2 agrees at 15 bases. Looked up from germline, CDR1 is SGHNT and CDR2 is YYREEE (reference sequence). V trimming: 1 base; J trimming: 7 bases; junction bases outside the gene matches: 9. There are 18 residues in the CDR3. CDR3 DNA sequence: TGTGCCAGCAGCTTGACCTGGACTAGCGGGGGGGCGGCAAATGAGCAGTTCTTC. This gives the protein CASSLTWTSGGAANEQFF.

The V call is TRBV30, the J call TRBJ2-5; possibly TRBD1 for D (6 bases). Judging by the DNA end, TRBJ2-7 fits better; the J call may be wrong. Germline V gene sequence: CDR1 GTSNPN, CDR2 SVGIG (reference sequence). CDR3 length: 13 residues. The CDR3 loop is CAWSPGTHYEQYF. CDR3 sequence (DNA): TGTGCCTGGAGTCCGGGGACACACTACGAGCAGTACTTC.

The V call is TRBV5-1, the J call TRBJ2-5; D perhaps matches TRBD1 (6 bases). Germline V CDR1 and CDR2: SGHRS, YFSETQ. V was pared by 3 bases and J by 1 base, with 13 bases between. The length of the CDR3 is 15 residues. This chain's CDR3 is CASSYRDKIQETQYF. For the CDR3, the DNA is TGCGCCAGCAGCTACCGGGACAAAATCCAAGAGACCCAGTACTTC.

This chain uses TRBV7-9 with TRBJ2-5, with 7 bases lining up with TRBD1. The better agreement between TRBJ2-7 and the DNA end casts doubt on the J call. Per germline, CDR1 SEHNR and CDR2 FQNEAQ (reference sequence). This CDR3 contains 15 residues. Written as DNA, the CDR3 is TGTGCCAGCAGCGCTGGACAGGCCAGCTCCTACGAGCAGTACTTC. Translated: CASSAGQASSYEQYF.

The V gene is TRBV9, the J gene TRBJ1-6, with TRBD1 identical over 11 bases. The germline CDR1 and CDR2 sequences are SGDLS and YYNGEE. V was clipped by 4 bases and J by 13 bases; unmatched bases: 7. This CDR3 region has 14 residues. DNA for the CDR3: TGTGCCAGCAGCCCCGGGACAGGGGGATGGCCCCTCCACTTT. Its protein product is CASSPGTGGWPLHF.

The chain uses TRBV11-2 and TRBJ2-7, with TRBD1 identical over 12 bases. The ends lost 4 bases at V and 7 bases at J; junction bases unmatched: 8. Per the germline V gene, CDR1 is SGHAT and CDR2 is FQNNGV. The CDR3 totals 15 residues. CDR3 bases: TGTGCCAGCAGCTACCCGGGACAGGGGGCAGAAGAGCAGTACTTC. Protein: CASSYPGQGAEEQYF.

This rearrangement joins TRBV2 to TRBJ2-3, with TRBD2 matching 13 bases. Germline V CDR1 and CDR2: SNHLY, FYNNEI. Losses at the gene ends were 8 bases for V and 6 bases for J; bases not matched to a gene: 14. The CDR3 covers 17 residues. DNA of the CDR3: TGTGCCAGCGCCGGGGGAGGACTAGCGGGAGAAGGGGATACGCAGTATTTT. Translated: CASAGGGLAGEGDTQYF.

V gene TRBV2 combines with J gene TRBJ1-5; 7 bases fit TRBD1. This CDR3 comprises 14 residues. The V gene's germline CDR1 is SNHLY and CDR2 FYNNEI. V lost 6 bases and J lost 6; bases outside the gene matches: 8. The CDR3 DNA is TGTGCCAGCAGCGGGGCACAGGGGAGTCAGCCCCAGCATTTT. Protein sequence: CASSGAQGSQPQHF.

V gene TRBV19 combines with J gene TRBJ1-4; D is unresolved. This CDR3 contains 15 residues. CDR1 is LNHDA, CDR2 SQIVND, per germline (reference sequence). V was trimmed by 6 bases and J by 8 bases, leaving 19 bases between them. The CDR3 loop is CASRIRGAAGEKLFF. The CDR3 DNA follows: TGTGCCAGTAGAATCCGCGGCGCGGCGGGAGAAAAACTGTTTTTT.

The chain combines TRBV5-1 with TRBJ2-7; 7 bases map to TRBD1. With V trimmed by 0 bases and J by 5 bases, 5 bases remained unmatched. There are 14 residues in the CDR3. The germline CDR1 and CDR2 sequences are SGHRS and YFSETQ. CDR3 sequence: CASSLEDRAHEQYF. CDR3 bases: TGCGCCAGCAGCTTGGAAGACAGGGCTCACGAGCAGTACTTC.

This clone occurred once. This chain uses TRBV10-1 with TRBJ2-6; TRBD1 matches at 9 bases. After removal of 7 bases from V and 3 bases from J, the junction contained 10 bases not matched to a gene. Germline CDR1 reads WNHNN; CDR2 reads SYGVQD (reference sequence). The CDR3 contains 17 residues. CDR3 sequence reads: CASNPGTGYGGANVLTF. CDR3 nucleotide sequence: TGCGCCAGCAACCCCGGGACAGGGTATGGTGGGGCCAACGTCCTGACTTTC.

CDR3: CASSEIGAGSSQPQHF. CDR3 DNA: TGCGCCAGCAGTGAAATAGGGGCAGGCTCTAGTCAGCCCCAGCATTTT. V and J are TRBV10-1 and TRBJ1-5; tentative D call: TRBD1 (5 bases). CDR3 length: 16 residues. Germline V gene data show CDR1 as WNHNN and CDR2 as SYGVQD (reference sequence). The V end was cut by 3 bases, the J end by 6 bases, with 18 bases between.

The chain carries TRBV4-1 and TRBJ2-3; D remains ambiguous. With 1 base removed from V and 2 bases from J, the gap between germline ends came to 4 bases. The CDR3 length is 13 residues. CDR1 is MGHRA, CDR2 YSYEKL, per germline. The CDR3 loop reads CASSQAYTDTQYF. The CDR3 DNA sequence: TGCGCCAGCAGCCAAGCCTACACAGATACGCAGTATTTT.